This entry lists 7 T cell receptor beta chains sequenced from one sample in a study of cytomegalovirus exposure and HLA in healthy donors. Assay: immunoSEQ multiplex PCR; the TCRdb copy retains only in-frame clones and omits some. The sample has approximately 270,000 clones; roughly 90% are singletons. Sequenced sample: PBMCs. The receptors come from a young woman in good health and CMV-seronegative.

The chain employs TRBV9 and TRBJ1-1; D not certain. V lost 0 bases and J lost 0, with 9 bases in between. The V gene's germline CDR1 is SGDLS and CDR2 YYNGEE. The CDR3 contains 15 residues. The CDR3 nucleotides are TGTGCCAGCAGCGTAGTTCCCCAAATGAACACTGAAGCTTTCTTT. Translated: CASSVVPQMNTEAFF.

CDR3 sequence (DNA): TGTGCCAGCAGTTTAATCTGGGGGGGGAACACTGAAGCTTTCTTT. This translates into CASSLIWGGNTEAFF. The chain combines TRBV27 with TRBJ1-1; TRBD1 is a possible D gene (5 bases). The germline gives CDR1 MNHEY, CDR2 SMNVEV (reference sequence). This CDR3 contains 15 residues. Deletions cut 2 bases from V and 1 base from J, with 11 bases between.

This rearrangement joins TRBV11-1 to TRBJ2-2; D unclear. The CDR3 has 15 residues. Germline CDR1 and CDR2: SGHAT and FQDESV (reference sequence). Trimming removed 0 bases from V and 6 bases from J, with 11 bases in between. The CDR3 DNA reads TGTGCCAGCAGCTTAGCGGGCAGCCGGTCCGGGGAGCTGTTTTTT. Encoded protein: CASSLAGSRSGELFF. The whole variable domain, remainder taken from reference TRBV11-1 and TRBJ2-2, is EAEVAQSPRYKITEKSQAVAFWCDPISGHATLYWYRQILGQGPELLVQFQDESVVDDSQLPKDRFSAERLKGVDSTLKIQPAELGDSAMYLCASSLAGSRSGELFFGEGSRLTVL.

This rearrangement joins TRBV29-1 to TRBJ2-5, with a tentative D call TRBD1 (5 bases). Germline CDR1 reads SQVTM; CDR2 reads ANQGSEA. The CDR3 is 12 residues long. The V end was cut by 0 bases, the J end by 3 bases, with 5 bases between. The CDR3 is CSVEDREETQYF. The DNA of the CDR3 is TGCAGCGTTGAAGACAGGGAAGAGACCCAGTACTTC.

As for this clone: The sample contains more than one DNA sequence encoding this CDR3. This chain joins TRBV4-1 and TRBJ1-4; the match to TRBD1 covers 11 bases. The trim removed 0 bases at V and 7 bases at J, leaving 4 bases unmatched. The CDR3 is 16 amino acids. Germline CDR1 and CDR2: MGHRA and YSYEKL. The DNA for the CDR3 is TGCGCCAGCAGCCAAGATCTCGGGACAGGGGGTGAAAAACTGTTTTTT. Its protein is CASSQDLGTGGEKLFF.

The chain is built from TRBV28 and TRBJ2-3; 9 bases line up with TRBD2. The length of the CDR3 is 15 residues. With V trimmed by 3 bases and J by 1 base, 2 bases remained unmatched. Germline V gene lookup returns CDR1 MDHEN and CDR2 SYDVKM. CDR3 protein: CASSFLAGRTDTQYF. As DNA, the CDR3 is TGTGCCAGCAGTTTCCTAGCGGGGCGCACAGATACGCAGTATTTT.

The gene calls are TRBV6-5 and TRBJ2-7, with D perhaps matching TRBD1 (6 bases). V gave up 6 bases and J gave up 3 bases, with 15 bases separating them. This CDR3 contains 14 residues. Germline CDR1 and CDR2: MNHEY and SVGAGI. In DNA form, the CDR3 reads TGTGCCAGCAGCCTAGGCCGGGACAACTACGAGCAGTACGTC. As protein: CASSLGRDNYEQYV.